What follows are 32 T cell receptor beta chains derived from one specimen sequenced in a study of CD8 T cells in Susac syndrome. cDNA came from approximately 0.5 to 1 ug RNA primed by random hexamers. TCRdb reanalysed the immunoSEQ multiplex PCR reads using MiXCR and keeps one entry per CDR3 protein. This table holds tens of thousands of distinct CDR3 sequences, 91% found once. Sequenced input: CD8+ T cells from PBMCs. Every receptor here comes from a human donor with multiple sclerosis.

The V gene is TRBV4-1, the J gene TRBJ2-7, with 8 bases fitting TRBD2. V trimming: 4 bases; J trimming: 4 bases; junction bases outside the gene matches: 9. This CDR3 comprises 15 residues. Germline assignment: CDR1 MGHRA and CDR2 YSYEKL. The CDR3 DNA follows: TGCGCCAGCAGCCCTACACCGGCTAGCGGGTACGAGCAGTACTTC. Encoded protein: CASSPTPASGYEQYF.

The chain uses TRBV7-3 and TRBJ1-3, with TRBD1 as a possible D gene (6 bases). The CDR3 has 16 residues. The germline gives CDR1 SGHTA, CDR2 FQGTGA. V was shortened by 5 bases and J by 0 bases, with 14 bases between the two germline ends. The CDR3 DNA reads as TGTGCCAGCAGCGAAGGGGGACTAAGCTCTGGAAACACCATATATTTT. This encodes CASSEGGLSSGNTIYF.

In DNA form, the CDR3 reads TGTGCCAGCAGTTTATCCCCATCAGAGGTCTGGGAGACCCAGTACTTC. Residues: CASSLSPSEVWETQYF. The V gene is TRBV28, the J gene TRBJ2-5; D unresolved. V lost 1 base, J lost 5 bases, and 17 bases lay in between. Germline V CDR1 and CDR2: MDHEN, SYDVKM. The CDR3 spans 16 residues.

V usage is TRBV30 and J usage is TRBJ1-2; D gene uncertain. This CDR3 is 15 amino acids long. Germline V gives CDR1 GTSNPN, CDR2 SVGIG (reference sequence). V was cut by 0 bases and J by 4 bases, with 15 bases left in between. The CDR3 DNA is TGTGCCTGGAGTGTACAAAGGATGTCGACCTATGGCTACACCTTC. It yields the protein CAWSVQRMSTYGYTF.

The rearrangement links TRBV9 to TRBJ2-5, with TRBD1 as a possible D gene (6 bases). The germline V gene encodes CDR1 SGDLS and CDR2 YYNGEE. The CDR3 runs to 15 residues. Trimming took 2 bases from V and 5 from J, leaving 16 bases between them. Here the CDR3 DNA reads TGTGCCAGCAGCGTCGGGACATCCGAAGGGGAGACCCAGTACTTC. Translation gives CASSVGTSEGETQYF.

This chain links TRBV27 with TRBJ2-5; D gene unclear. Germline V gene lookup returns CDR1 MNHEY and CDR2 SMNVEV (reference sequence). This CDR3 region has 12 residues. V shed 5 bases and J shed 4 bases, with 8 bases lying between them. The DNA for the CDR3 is TGTGCCAGCAGTACCTTCGGAGAGACCCAGTACTTC. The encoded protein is CASSTFGETQYF.

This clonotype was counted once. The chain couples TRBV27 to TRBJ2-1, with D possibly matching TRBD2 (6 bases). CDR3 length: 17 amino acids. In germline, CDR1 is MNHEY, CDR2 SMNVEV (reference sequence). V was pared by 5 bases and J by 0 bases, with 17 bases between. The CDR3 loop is CASSTLKEGSSYNEQFF. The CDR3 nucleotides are TGTGCCAGCAGTACCCTAAAGGAGGGGAGCTCCTACAATGAGCAGTTCTTC.

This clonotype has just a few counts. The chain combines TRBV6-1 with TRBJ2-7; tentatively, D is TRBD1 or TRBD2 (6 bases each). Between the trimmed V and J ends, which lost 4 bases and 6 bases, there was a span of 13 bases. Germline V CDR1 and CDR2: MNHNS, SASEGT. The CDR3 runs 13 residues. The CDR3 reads CASSGSGRGEQYF. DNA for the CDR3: TGTGCCAGCAGTGGTAGCGGCAGGGGCGAGCAGTACTTC.

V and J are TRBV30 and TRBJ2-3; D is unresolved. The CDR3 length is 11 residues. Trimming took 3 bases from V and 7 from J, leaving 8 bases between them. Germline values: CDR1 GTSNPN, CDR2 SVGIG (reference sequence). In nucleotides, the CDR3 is TGTGCCTGGAGCGAGGCGAATACGCAGTATTTT. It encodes CAWSEANTQYF.

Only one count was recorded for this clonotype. CDR3 amino acids: CASSVVGRQYLEEQYF. The CDR3 DNA sequence: TGTGCCAGCAGCGTAGTGGGCAGGCAGTACCTCGAGGAGCAGTACTTC. V gene TRBV9 combines with J gene TRBJ2-7, with D unclear. From germline, CDR1 is SGDLS and CDR2 YYNGEE. V lost 0 bases, J lost 7 bases, and 20 bases lay in between. The CDR3 extends over 16 amino acids.

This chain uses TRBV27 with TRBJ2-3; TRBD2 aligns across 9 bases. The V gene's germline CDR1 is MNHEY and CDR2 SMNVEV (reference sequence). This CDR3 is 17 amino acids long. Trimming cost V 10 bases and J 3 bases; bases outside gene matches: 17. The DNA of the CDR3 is TGTGCCACCGAGGCGGGAGGGCGGCTTGGCAGGACAGATACGCAGTATTTT. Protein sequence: CATEAGGRLGRTDTQYF.

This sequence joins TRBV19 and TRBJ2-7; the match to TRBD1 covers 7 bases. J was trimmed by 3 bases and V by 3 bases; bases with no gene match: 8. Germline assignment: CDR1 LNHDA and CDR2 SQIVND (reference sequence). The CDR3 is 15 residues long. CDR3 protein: CASSIDRARFYEQYF. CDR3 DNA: TGTGCCAGTAGTATCGACAGGGCTCGCTTCTACGAGCAGTACTTC. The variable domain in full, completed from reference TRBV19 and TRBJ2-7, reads DGGITQSPKYLFRKEGQNVTLSCEQNLNHDAMYWYRQDPGQGLRLIYYSQIVNDFQKGDIAEGYSVSREKKESFPLTVTSAQKNPTAFYLCASSIDRARFYEQYFGPGTRLTVT.

The CDR3 reads CASSYLSTDTQYF. The CDR3 bases are TGTGCCAGCAGTTACTTGTCGACAGATACGCAGTATTTT. The rearrangement uses TRBV6-5 and TRBJ2-3, with D hard to call. CDR3 size: 13 residues. CDR1 is MNHEY and CDR2 is SVGAGI in the germline V gene. The V end lost 1 base, the J end lost 3 bases, and 5 bases lay between the germline ends.

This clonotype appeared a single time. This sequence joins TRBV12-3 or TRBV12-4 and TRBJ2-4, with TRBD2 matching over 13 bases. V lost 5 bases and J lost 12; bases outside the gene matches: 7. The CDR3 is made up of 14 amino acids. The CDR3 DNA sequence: TGTGCCAGCAGTGTGACCGGGACTAGCGGGGATCAGTACTTC. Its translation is CASSVTGTSGDQYF.

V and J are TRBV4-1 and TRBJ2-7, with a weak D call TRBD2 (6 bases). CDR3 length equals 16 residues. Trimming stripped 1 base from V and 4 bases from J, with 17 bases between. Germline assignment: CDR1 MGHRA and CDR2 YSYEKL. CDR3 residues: CASSQGGGGAVYEQYF. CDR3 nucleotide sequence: TGCGCCAGCAGCCAAGGCGGCGGAGGGGCCGTGTACGAGCAGTACTTC.

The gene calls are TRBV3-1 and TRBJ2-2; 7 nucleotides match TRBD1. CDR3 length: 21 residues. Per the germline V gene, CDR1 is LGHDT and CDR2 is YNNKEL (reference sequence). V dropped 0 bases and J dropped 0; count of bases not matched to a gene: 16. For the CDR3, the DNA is TGTGCCAGCAGCCAAGATCGGGATGCCGGGACAGCGATCGCGAACACCGGGGAGCTGTTTTTT. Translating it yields CASSQDRDAGTAIANTGELFF.

CDR3 coding DNA: TGTGCCAGCAGTTACGCCAGGGGGAATGGCTACACCTTC. This gives the protein CASSYARGNGYTF. This chain joins TRBV6-5 and TRBJ1-2, with 7 bases that match TRBD1. The CDR3 is 13 residues long. Germline CDR1 MNHEY, CDR2 SVGAGI. V was clipped by 2 bases and J by 6 bases; unmatched bases: 3.

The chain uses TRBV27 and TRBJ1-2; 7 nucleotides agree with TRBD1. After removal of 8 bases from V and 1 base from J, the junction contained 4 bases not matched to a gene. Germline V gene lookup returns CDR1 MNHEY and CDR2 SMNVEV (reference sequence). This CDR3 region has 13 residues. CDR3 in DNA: TGTGCCAGCCGGGACAGCGTTAACTATGGCTACACCTTC. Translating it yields CASRDSVNYGYTF.

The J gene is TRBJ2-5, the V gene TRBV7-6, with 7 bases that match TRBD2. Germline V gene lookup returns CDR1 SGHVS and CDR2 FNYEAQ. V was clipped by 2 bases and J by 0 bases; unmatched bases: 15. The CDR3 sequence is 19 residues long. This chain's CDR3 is CASSLSGGGDTVYQETQYF. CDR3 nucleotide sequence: TGTGCCAGCAGCTTATCAGGCGGGGGAGATACCGTTTACCAAGAGACCCAGTACTTC.

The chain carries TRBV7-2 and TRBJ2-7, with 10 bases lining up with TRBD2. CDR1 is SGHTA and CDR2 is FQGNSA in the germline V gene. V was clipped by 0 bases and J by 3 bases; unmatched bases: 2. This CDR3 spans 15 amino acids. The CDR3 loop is CASSLASGGGYEQYF. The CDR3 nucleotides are TGTGCCAGCAGCTTAGCGAGCGGGGGGGGCTACGAGCAGTACTTC.

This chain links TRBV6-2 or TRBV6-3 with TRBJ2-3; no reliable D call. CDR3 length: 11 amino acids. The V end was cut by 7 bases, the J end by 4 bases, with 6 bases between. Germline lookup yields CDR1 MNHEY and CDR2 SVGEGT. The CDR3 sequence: CASTTADTQYF. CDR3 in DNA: TGTGCCAGCACCACTGCAGATACGCAGTATTTT.

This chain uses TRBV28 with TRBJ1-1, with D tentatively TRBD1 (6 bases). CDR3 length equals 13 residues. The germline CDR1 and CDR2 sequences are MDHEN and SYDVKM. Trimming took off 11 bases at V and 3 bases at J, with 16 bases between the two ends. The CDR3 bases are TGTGCCGCCAGGGGAACTGAAGACACTGAAGCTTTCTTT. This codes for CAARGTEDTEAFF.

The CDR3 region has the DNA TGTGCCAGCAGCCCCTCTAGCGGATTCTTCTACGAGCAGTACTTC. It encodes CASSPSSGFFYEQYF. The genes are TRBV5-4 and TRBJ2-7; TRBD2 matches 7 bases. The CDR3 has 15 amino acids. V dropped 4 bases and J dropped 3; count of bases not matched to a gene: 10. CDR1 is SGHNT, CDR2 YYREEE, per germline (reference sequence).

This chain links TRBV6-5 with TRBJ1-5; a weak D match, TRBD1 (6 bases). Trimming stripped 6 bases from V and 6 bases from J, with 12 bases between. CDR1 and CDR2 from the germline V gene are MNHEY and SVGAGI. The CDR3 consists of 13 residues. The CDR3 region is CASRPGASQPQHF. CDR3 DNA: TGTGCCAGCAGACCAGGGGCGAGTCAGCCCCAGCATTTT.

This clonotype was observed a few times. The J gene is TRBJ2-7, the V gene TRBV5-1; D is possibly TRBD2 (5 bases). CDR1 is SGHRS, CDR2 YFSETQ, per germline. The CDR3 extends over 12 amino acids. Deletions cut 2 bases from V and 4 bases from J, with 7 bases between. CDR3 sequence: CASSLLGYEQYF. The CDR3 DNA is TGCGCCAGCAGCTTACTAGGATACGAGCAGTACTTC.

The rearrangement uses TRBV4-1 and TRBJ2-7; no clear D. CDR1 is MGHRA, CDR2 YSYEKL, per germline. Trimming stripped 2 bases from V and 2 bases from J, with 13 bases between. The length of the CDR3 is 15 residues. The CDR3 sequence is CASSQTPSGAYEQYF. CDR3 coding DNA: TGCGCCAGCAGCCAAACCCCATCTGGGGCCTACGAGCAGTACTTC.

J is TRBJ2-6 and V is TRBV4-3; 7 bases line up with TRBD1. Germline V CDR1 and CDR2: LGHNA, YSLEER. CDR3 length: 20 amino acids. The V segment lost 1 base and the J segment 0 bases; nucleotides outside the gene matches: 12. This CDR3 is CASSQGPRQGPSSGANVLTF. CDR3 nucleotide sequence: TGCGCCAGCAGCCAAGGCCCCAGACAGGGACCTAGCTCTGGGGCCAACGTCCTGACTTTC.

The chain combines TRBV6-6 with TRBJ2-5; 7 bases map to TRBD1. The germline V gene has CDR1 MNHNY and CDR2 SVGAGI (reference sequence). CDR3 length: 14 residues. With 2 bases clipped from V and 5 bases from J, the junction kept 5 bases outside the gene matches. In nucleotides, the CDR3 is TGTGCCAGCAGTTACACAGGGGACGAGGAGACCCAGTACTTC. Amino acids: CASSYTGDEETQYF.

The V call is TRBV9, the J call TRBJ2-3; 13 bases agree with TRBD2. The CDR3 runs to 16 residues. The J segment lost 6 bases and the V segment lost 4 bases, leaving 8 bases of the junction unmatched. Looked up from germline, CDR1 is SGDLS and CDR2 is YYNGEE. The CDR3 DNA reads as TGTGCCAGCAGCACTAGCGGGGGGGGCCGTGGCGATACGCAGTATTTT. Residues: CASSTSGGGRGDTQYF.

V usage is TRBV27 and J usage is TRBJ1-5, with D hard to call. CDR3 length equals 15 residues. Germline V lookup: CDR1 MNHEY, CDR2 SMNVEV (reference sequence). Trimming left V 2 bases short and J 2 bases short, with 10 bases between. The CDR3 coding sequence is TGTGCCAGCAGTTTAGTTTGGCAGGGCAATCAGCCCCAGCATTTT. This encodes CASSLVWQGNQPQHF.

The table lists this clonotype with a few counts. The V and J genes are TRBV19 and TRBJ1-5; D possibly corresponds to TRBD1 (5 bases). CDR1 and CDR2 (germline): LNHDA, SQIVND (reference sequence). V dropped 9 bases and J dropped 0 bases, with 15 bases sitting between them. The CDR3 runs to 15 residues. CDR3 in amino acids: CASSLAGRSNQPQHF. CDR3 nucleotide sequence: TGTGCCAGCTCGTTAGCGGGACGTAGCAATCAGCCCCAGCATTTT.

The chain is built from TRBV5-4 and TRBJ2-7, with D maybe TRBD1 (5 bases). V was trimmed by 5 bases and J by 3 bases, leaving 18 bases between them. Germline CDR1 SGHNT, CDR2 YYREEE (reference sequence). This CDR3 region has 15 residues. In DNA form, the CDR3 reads TGTGCCAGCAGTCCTCGAACAGGTTTCGACTACGAGCAGTACTTC. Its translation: CASSPRTGFDYEQYF.